The next 7 T cell receptor beta chains were all read from a single sample in a study of OX40 agonist ivuxolimab in advanced cancers. TCRdb's copy holds only in-frame clones and misses some; the assay was immunoSEQ multiplex PCR. Seen here are approximately 37,000 clones, under 85% observed once, and the top ten hold under 20%. The material sequenced was CD4+ or CD8+ T cells sorted from blood, taken in a trial of the OX40 agonist ivuxolimab. Receptor source: an adult with an advanced solid tumor such as melanoma, head and neck, liver or kidney cancer.

The chain combines TRBV6-5 with TRBJ1-5; 8 bases fit TRBD1. CDR3 length: 13 residues. Trimming at V came to 6 bases and at J to 6 bases, leaving 4 bases not matched to a gene. Germline CDR1 and CDR2: MNHEY and SVGAGI. CDR3 region: CASRGQGGQPQHF. DNA of the CDR3: TGTGCCAGCAGAGGACAGGGAGGTCAGCCCCAGCATTTT.

The V call is TRBV30, the J call TRBJ2-5; D ambiguous. Trimming cost V 4 bases and J 4 bases, with 13 bases left between them. The CDR3 sequence is 13 residues long. Germline CDR1 and CDR2: GTSNPN and SVGIG (reference sequence). CDR3 residues: CAWNPLGAETQYF. The CDR3 nucleotides are TGTGCCTGGAACCCATTAGGAGCAGAGACCCAGTACTTC. The complete variable domain, with remaining parts taken from reference TRBV30 and TRBJ2-5, reads SQTIHQWPATLVQPVGSPLSLECTVEGTSNPNLYWYRQAAGRGLQLLFYSVGIGQISSEVPQNLSASRPQDRQFILSSKKLLLSDSGFYLCAWNPLGAETQYFGPGTRLLVL.

The V and J genes are TRBV7-2 and TRBJ2-7; the match to TRBD2 covers 8 bases. The V segment lost 1 base and the J segment 6 bases; nucleotides outside the gene matches: 5. The CDR3 length is 14 residues. Per germline, CDR1 SGHTA and CDR2 FQGNSA. CDR3 nucleotide sequence: TGTGCCAGCAGCTTAGTCCGGGGGGGTTCCGAGCAGTACGTC. Its translation: CASSLVRGGSEQYV.

The chain combines TRBV5-1 with TRBJ2-6; no reliable D call. The CDR3 length is 15 residues. Trimming stripped 4 bases from V and 0 bases from J, with 8 bases between. Germline V CDR1 and CDR2: SGHRS, YFSETQ. In DNA, the CDR3 is TGCGCCAGCAGCGACGACGGCTCTGGGGCCAACGTCCTGACTTTC. Amino acid sequence: CASSDDGSGANVLTF.

The CDR3 protein is CASSYLYSPLHF. The CDR3 DNA reads TGTGCCAGCAGTTATCTTTACTCACCCCTCCACTTT. This chain links TRBV6-5 with TRBJ1-6; D is uncertain. The germline gives CDR1 MNHEY, CDR2 SVGAGI. Trimming took 3 bases from V and 10 from J, leaving 7 bases between them. The CDR3 spans 12 residues.

This chain uses TRBV6-5 with TRBJ2-1; no clear D. The CDR3 is made up of 15 amino acids. V lost 0 bases and J lost 2, with 8 bases in between. CDR1 is MNHEY, CDR2 SVGAGI, per germline. The CDR3 bases are TGTGCCAGCAGTTACTCGACGGCCCCCTACAATGAGCAGTTCTTC. Its protein is CASSYSTAPYNEQFF.

This chain connects TRBV19 to TRBJ2-1; a weak D match, TRBD2 (6 bases). CDR3 length equals 17 residues. Trimming cost V 3 bases and J 7 bases, with 22 bases left between them. Germline V gene sequence: CDR1 LNHDA, CDR2 SQIVND (reference sequence). In DNA form, the CDR3 reads TGTGCCAGTAGTATCCCACGTTCCGCGCGGGGCTCAAATGAGCAGTTCTTC. Encoded protein: CASSIPRSARGSNEQFF.